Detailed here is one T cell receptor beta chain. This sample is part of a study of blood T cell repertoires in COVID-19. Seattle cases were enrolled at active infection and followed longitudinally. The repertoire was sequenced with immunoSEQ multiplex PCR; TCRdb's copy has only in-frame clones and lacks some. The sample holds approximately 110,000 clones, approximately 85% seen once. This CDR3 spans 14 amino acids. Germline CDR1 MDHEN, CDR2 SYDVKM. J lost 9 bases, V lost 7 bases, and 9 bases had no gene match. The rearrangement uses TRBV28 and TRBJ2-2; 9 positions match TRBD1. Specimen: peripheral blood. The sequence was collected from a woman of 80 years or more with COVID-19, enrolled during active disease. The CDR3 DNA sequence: TGTGCCAGCACCCTGGGGGGGACAGGGCGGGAGCTGTTTTTT. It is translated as CASTLGGTGRELFF. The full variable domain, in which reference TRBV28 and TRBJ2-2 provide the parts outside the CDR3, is DVKVTQSSRYLVKRTGEKVFLECVQDMDHENMFWYRQDPGLGLRLIYFSYDVKMKEKGDIPEGYSVSREKKERFSLILESASTNQTSMYLCASTLGGTGRELFFGEGSRLTVL.